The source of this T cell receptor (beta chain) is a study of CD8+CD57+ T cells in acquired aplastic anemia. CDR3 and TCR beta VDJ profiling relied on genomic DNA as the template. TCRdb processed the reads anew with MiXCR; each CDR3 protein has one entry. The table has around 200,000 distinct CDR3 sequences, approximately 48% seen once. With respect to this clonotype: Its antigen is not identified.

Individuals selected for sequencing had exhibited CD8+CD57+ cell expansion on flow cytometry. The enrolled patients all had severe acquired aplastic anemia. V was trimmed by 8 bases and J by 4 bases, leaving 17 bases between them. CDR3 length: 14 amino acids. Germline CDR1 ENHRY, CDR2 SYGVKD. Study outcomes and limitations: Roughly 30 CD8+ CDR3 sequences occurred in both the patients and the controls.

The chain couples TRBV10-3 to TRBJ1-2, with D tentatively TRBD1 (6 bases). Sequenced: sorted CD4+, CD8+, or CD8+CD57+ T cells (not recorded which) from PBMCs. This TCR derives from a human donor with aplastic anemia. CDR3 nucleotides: TGTGCCATCGGCAATGGGGGGGCGGGCTATGGCTACACCTTC. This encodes CAIGNGGAGYGYTF.